The 8 T cell receptor beta chains below were found in one sample sequenced in a study of blood T cells in healthy people across ages. Primed by a sample-barcoded 5' primer and a J-beta primer mix, a second PCR proceeded for 7 to 11 cycles. TCRdb ran MiXCR on the 5' RACE reads and lists one entry per CDR3 protein. There are roughly 570,000 distinct CDR3 sequences in the sample; about 25% occur only once, and about 18% lies in the top ten. The specimen sequenced was blood. The receptor set was obtained from a woman in her seventies in good health.

The rearrangement links TRBV5-1 to TRBJ2-2; TRBD2 aligns across 12 bases. V dropped 1 base and J dropped 4; count of bases not matched to a gene: 8. The CDR3 runs to 18 residues. The germline CDR1 and CDR2 sequences are SGHRS and YFSETQ. For the CDR3, the DNA is TGCGCCAGCAGCTTGACTAGCGGGGGGACCCGGGGCACCGGGGAGCTGTTTTTT. Amino acid sequence: CASSLTSGGTRGTGELFF.

This clonotype came up a few times. The chain joins TRBV12-3 or TRBV12-4 to TRBJ2-2; 9 bases agree with TRBD2. The CDR3 sequence is 19 residues long. Unmatched junction bases numbered 17, after V lost 6 bases and J lost 3 bases. In DNA form, the CDR3 reads TGTGCCAGCAGGCTACTAGTCGGCGGGGGGGCTTGGGACACCGGGGAGCTGTTTTTT. Protein product: CASRLLVGGGAWDTGELFF.

This clonotype was recorded a few times. The rearrangement links TRBV12-3 or TRBV12-4 to TRBJ1-3; D is undetermined. Deletions cut 6 bases from V and 0 bases from J, with 9 bases between. CDR3 size: 14 residues. The CDR3 DNA is TGTGCCAGCAGCAAGACGGACTCTGGAAACACCATATATTTT. It codes for CASSKTDSGNTIYF.

In this sample, this clonotype turned up a few times. The chain uses TRBV7-2 and TRBJ2-2; D not certain. Trimming took 2 bases from V and 3 from J, leaving 16 bases between them. From germline, CDR1 is SGHTA and CDR2 FQGNSA. This CDR3 is built from 17 residues. The CDR3 coding sequence is TGTGCCAGCAGCTTAAAAGGTCCCCCGCTATACACCGGGGAGCTGTTTTTT. This codes for CASSLKGPPLYTGELFF. The full variable domain, its missing parts supplied by reference TRBV7-2 and TRBJ2-2, is GAGVSQSPSNKVTEKGKDVELRCDPISGHTALYWYRQSLGQGLEFLIYFQGNSAPDKSGLPSDRFSAERTGGSVSTLTIQRTQQEDSAVYLCASSLKGPPLYTGELFFGEGSRLTVL.

The V gene is TRBV29-1, the J gene TRBJ1-2; possibly TRBD1 for D (5 bases). With 8 bases removed from V and 6 bases from J, the gap between germline ends came to 16 bases. CDR3 length equals 12 residues. Per germline, CDR1 SQVTM and CDR2 ANQGSEA. As DNA, the CDR3 is TGCAGCATTCTCCTTGGGACGGATGGCTACACCTTC. Encoded protein: CSILLGTDGYTF. Full variable domain (remainder filled in from reference TRBV29-1 and TRBJ1-2): SAVISQKPSRDICQRGTSLTIQCQVDSQVTMMFWYRQQPGQSLTLIATANQGSEATYESGFVIDKFPISRPNLTFSTLTVSNMSPEDSSIYLCSILLGTDGYTFGSGTRLTVV.

This sequence joins TRBV20-1 and TRBJ2-7; the match to TRBD1 covers 8 bases. The germline CDR1 and CDR2 sequences are DFQATT and SNEGSKA (reference sequence). The CDR3 contains 13 residues. The ends lost 3 bases at V and 6 bases at J; junction bases unmatched: 7. As DNA, the CDR3 is TGCAGTGCTAGGCGACAGGGGATCTGCGAGCAGTACTTC. Translation gives CSARRQGICEQYF.

As concerns this clonotype: The junction does not match germline at one end; this may be a read error. The chain links TRBV5-1 to TRBJ1-2; 9 nucleotides agree with TRBD1. The CDR3 covers 13 residues. Germline CDR1 and CDR2: SGHRS and YFSETQ. The CDR3 here is CASSISGQGPAAF. The CDR3 DNA sequence: TGCGCCAGCAGCATTTCCGGACAGGGGCCCGCCGCCTTC.

The J gene is TRBJ1-2, the V gene TRBV20-1; D remains unclear. Trimming stripped 6 bases from V and 1 base from J, with 21 bases between. The CDR3 is 16 residues long. Germline assignment: CDR1 DFQATT and CDR2 SNEGSKA (reference sequence). Written as DNA, the CDR3 is TGCAGTGCAGACGGGCAGCGATACAACAATAACTATGGCTACACCTTC. It is translated as CSADGQRYNNNYGYTF.